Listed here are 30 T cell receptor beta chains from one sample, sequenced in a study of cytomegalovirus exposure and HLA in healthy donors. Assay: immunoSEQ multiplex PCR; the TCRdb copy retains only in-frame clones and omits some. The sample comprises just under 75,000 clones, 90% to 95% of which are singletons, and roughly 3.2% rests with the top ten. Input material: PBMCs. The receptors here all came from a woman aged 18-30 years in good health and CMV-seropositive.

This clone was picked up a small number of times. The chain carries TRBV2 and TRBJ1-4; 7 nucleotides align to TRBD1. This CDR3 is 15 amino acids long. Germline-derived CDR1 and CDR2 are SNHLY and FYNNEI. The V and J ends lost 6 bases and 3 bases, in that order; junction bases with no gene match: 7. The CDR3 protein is CASSPQGSPNEKLFF. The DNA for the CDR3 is TGTGCCAGCAGCCCACAGGGGAGCCCTAATGAAAAACTGTTTTTT.

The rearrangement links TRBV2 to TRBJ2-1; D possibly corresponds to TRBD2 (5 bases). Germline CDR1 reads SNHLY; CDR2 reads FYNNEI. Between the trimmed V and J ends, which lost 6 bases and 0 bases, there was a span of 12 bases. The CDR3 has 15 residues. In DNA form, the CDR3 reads TGTGCCAGCAGGTCGGACTTAAGCTCCTACAATGAGCAGTTCTTC. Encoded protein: CASRSDLSSYNEQFF.

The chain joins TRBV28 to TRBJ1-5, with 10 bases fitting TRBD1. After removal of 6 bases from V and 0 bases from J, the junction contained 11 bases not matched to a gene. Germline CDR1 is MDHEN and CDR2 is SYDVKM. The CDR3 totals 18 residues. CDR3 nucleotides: TGTGCCAGCAGGTACGCAGGGACAGGGGTTGGTAGCAATCAGCCCCAGCATTTT. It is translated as CASRYAGTGVGSNQPQHF.

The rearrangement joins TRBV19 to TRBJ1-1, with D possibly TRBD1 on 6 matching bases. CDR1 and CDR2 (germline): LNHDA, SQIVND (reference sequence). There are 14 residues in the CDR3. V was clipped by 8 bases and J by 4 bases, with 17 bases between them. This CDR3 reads CASSVAGDSTEAFF. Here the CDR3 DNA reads TGTGCCAGTTCAGTGGCAGGGGATAGCACTGAAGCTTTCTTT.

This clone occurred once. CDR3 protein: CASSPPSGYEQYF. CDR3 coding DNA: TGTGCCAGCTCACCACCTAGCGGGTACGAGCAGTACTTC. The chain uses TRBV18 and TRBJ2-7; 7 bases are shared with TRBD2. The length of the CDR3 is 13 residues. The V segment lost 0 bases and the J segment 4 bases; nucleotides outside the gene matches: 0. Germline V gene lookup returns CDR1 KGHSH and CDR2 LQKENI.

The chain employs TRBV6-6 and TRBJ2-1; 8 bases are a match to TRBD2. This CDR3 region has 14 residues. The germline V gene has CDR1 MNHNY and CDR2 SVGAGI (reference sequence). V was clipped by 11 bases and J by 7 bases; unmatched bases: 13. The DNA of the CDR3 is TGTGCCGCCGAAACGGGGGGGCGGGGAAATGAGCAGTTCTTC. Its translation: CAAETGGRGNEQFF.

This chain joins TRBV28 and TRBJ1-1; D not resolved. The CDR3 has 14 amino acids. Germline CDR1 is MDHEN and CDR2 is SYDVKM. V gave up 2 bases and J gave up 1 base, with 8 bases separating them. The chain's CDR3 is CASSLAKPNTEAFF. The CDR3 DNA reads TGTGCCAGCAGTTTAGCTAAGCCGAACACTGAAGCTTTCTTT. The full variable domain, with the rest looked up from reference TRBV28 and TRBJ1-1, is DVKVTQSSRYLVKRTGEKVFLECVQDMDHENMFWYRQDPGLGLRLIYFSYDVKMKEKGDIPEGYSVSREKKERFSLILESASTNQTSMYLCASSLAKPNTEAFFGQGTRLTVV.

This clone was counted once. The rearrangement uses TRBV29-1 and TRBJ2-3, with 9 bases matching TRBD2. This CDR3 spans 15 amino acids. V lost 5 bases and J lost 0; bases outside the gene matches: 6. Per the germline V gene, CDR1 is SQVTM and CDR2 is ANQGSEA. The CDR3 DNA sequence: TGCAGCGTTCTGCGGGGGGGCGCAAGCACAGATACGCAGTATTTT. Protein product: CSVLRGGASTDTQYF.

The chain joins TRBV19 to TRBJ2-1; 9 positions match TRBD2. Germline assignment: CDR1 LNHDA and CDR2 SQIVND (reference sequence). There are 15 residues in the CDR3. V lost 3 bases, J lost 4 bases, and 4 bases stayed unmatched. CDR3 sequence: CASSISSGEYNEQFF. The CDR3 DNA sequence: TGTGCCAGTAGTATCTCTAGCGGGGAATACAATGAGCAGTTCTTC.

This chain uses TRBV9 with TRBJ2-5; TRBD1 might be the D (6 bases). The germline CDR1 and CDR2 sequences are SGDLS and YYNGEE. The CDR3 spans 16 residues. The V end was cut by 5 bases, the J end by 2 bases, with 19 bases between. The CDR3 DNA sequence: TGTGCCAGCAGTGCCGAACAGGGAACGGGTCAAGAGACCCAGTACTTC. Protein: CASSAEQGTGQETQYF. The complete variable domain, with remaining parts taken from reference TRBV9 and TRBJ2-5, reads DSGVTQTPKHLITATGQRVTLRCSPRSGDLSVYWYQQSLDQGLQFLIQYYNGEERAKGNILERFSAQQFPDLHSELNLSSLELGDSALYFCASSAEQGTGQETQYFGPGTRLLVL.

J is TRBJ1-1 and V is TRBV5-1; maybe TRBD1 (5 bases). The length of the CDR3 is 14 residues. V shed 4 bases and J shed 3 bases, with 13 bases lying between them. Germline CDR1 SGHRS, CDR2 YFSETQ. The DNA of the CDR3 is TGCGCCAGCAGCGAGAGTACAGGTTACACTGAAGCTTTCTTT. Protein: CASSESTGYTEAFF. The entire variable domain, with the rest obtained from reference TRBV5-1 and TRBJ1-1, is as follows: KAGVTQTPRYLIKTRGQQVTLSCSPISGHRSVSWYQQTPGQGLQFLFEYFSETQRNKGNFPGRFSGRQFSNSRSEMNVSTLELGDSALYLCASSESTGYTEAFFGQGTRLTVV.

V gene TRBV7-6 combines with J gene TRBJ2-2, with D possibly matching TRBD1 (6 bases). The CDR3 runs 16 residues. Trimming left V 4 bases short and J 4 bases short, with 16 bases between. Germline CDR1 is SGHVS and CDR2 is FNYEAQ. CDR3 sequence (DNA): TGTGCCAGCAGCTCGGGGACATCCCGGGGCACCGGGGAGCTGTTTTTT. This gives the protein CASSSGTSRGTGELFF.

DNA for the CDR3: TGTGCCAGCAGTTCTGAAAACAGGGGGCCCCAGCATTTT. Amino acids: CASSSENRGPQHF. The chain links TRBV2 to TRBJ1-5; 7 bases align to TRBD1. The CDR3 contains 13 residues. The junction had 7 bases not matched to a gene; V was cut back by 5 bases and J by 9 bases. CDR1 is SNHLY, CDR2 FYNNEI, per germline.

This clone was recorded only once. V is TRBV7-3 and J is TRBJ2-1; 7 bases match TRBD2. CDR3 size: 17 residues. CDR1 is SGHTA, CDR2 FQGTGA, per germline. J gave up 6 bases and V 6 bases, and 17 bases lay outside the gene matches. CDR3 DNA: TGTGCCAGCAGGCCGGGGGGACGCACCTCAGGAGGCAATGAGCAGTTCTTC. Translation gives CASRPGGRTSGGNEQFF. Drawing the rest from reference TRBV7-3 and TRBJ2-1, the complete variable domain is GAGVSQTPSNKVTEKGKYVELRCDPISGHTALYWYRQSLGQGPEFLIYFQGTGAADDSGLPNDRFFAVRPEGSVSTLKIQRTERGDSAVYLCASRPGGRTSGGNEQFFGPGTRLTVL.

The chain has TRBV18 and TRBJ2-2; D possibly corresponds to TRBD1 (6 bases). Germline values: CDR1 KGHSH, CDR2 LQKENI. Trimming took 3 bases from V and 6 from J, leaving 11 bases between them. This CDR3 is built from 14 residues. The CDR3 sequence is CASSPTGSAGELFF. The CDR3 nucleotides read TGTGCCAGCTCACCCACAGGGTCGGCCGGGGAGCTGTTTTTT. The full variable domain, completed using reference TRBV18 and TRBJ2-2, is NAGVMQNPRHLVRRRGQEARLRCSPMKGHSHVYWYRQLPEEGLKFMVYLQKENIIDESGMPKERFSAEFPKEGPSILRIQQVVRGDSAAYFCASSPTGSAGELFFGEGSRLTVL.

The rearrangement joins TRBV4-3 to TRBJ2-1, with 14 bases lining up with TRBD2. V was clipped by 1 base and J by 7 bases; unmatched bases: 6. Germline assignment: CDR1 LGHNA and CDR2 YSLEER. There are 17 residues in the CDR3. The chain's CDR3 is CASSQGRLAGGGNEQFF. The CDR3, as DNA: TGCGCCAGCAGCCAAGGTAGACTAGCGGGAGGGGGGAATGAGCAGTTCTTC.

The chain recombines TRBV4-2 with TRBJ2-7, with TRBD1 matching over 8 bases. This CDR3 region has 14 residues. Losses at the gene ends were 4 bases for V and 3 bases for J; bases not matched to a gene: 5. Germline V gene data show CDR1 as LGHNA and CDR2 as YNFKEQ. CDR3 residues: CASSRGQGNYEQYF. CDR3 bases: TGTGCCAGCAGCCGAGGACAGGGAAACTACGAGCAGTACTTC.

The CDR3 bases are TGCGCCAGCAGCTTGGGATCTGGGGGGAATGAGCAGTTCTTC. This sequence encodes CASSLGSGGNEQFF. The rearrangement links TRBV5-1 to TRBJ2-1; D might be TRBD2 (6 bases). V was trimmed by 0 bases and J by 7 bases, leaving 11 bases between them. CDR1 SGHRS and CDR2 YFSETQ come from the germline V gene. The CDR3 has 14 residues. The whole variable domain, filled in from reference TRBV5-1 and TRBJ2-1, reads KAGVTQTPRYLIKTRGQQVTLSCSPISGHRSVSWYQQTPGQGLQFLFEYFSETQRNKGNFPGRFSGRQFSNSRSEMNVSTLELGDSALYLCASSLGSGGNEQFFGPGTRLTVL.

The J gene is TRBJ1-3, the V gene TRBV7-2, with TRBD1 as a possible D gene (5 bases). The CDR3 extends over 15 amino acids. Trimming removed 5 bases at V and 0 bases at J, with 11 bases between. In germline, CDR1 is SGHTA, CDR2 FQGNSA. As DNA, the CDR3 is TGTGCCAGCAGCCAGCCGGGGGGCTCTGGAAACACCATATATTTT. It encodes CASSQPGGSGNTIYF.

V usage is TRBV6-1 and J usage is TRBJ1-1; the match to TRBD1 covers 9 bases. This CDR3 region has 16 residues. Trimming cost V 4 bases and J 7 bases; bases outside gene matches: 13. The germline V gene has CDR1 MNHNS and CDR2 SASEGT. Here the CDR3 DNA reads TGTGCCAGCAGTGGCGCGGGACAGGGTAGCCGAATTGAAGCTTTCTTT. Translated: CASSGAGQGSRIEAFF.

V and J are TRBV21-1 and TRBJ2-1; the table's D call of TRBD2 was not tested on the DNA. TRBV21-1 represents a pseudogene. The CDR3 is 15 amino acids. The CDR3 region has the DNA TGTGCCAGCAGCAAAGATTCCCTAGCGGGAGCTGAGCAGTTCTTC. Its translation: CASSKDSLAGAEQFF.

The CDR3 DNA follows: TGTGCCAGCAGCTTCGCGGAGGACAGGGCGAAAGGGACTGAAGCTTTCTTT. Protein product: CASSFAEDRAKGTEAFF. V usage is TRBV11-2 and J usage is TRBJ1-1; 8 positions agree with TRBD1. The V and J ends lost 3 bases and 5 bases, in that order; junction bases with no gene match: 14. Germline lookup yields CDR1 SGHAT and CDR2 FQNNGV. The CDR3 runs to 17 residues.

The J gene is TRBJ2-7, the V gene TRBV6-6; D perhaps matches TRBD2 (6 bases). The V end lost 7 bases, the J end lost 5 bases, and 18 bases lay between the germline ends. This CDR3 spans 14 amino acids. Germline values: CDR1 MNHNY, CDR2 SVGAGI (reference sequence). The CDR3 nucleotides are TGTGCCAGCAACGAAAATGAATCGGGGGACGAGCAGTACTTC. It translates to CASNENESGDEQYF.

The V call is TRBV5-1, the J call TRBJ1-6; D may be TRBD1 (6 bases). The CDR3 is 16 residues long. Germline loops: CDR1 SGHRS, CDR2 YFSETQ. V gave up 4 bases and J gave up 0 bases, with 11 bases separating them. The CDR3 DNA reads TGCGCCAGCAGCACACAGGGAGACTCCTATAATTCACCCCTCCACTTT. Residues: CASSTQGDSYNSPLHF.

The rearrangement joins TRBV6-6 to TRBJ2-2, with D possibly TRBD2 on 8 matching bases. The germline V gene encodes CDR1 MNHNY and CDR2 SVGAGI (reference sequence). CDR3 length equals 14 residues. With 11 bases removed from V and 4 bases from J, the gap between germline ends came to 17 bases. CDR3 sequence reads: CAGLAGQTTGELFF. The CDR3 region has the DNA TGTGCCGGATTAGCGGGACAGACCACCGGGGAGCTGTTTTTT.

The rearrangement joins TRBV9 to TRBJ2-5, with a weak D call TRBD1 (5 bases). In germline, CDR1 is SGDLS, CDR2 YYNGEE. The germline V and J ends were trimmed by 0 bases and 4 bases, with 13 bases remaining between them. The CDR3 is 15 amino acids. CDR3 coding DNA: TGTGCCAGCAGCGTAGAAGGGGCCGCCGCAGAGACCCAGTACTTC. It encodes CASSVEGAAAETQYF.

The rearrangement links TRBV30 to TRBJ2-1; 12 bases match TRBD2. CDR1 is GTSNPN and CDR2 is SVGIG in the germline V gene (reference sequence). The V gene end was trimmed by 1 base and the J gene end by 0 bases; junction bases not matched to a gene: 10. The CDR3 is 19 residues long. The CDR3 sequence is CAWSGFLAGGKSSYNEQFF. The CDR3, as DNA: TGTGCCTGGAGTGGCTTTCTAGCGGGAGGGAAGAGCTCCTACAATGAGCAGTTCTTC.

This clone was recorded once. This CDR3 reads CASRDRVASAYNEQFF. CDR3 in DNA: TGTGCCAGTAGAGACAGGGTAGCAAGTGCCTACAATGAGCAGTTCTTC. The chain links TRBV19 to TRBJ2-1; 7 bases align to TRBD1. Germline CDR1 LNHDA, CDR2 SQIVND (reference sequence). The V gene end was trimmed by 6 bases and the J gene end by 2 bases; junction bases not matched to a gene: 10. The CDR3 runs to 16 residues.

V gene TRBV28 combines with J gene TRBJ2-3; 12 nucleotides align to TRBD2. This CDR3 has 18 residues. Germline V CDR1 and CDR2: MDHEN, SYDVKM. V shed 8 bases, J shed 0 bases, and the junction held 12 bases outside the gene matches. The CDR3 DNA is TGTGCCAGCGCTAGCGGGAGGGATTCCCGGGCGAGCACAGATACGCAGTATTTT. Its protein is CASASGRDSRASTDTQYF. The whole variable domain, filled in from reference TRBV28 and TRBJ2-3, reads DVKVTQSSRYLVKRTGEKVFLECVQDMDHENMFWYRQDPGLGLRLIYFSYDVKMKEKGDIPEGYSVSREKKERFSLILESASTNQTSMYLCASASGRDSRASTDTQYFGPGTRLTVL.

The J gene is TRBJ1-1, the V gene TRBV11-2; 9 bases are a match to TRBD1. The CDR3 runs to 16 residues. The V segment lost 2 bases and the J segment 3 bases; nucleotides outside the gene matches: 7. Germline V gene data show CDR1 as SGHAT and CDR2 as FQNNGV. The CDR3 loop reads CASSLWTGEEDTEAFF. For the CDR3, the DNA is TGTGCCAGCAGCTTATGGACAGGGGAGGAAGACACTGAAGCTTTCTTT.